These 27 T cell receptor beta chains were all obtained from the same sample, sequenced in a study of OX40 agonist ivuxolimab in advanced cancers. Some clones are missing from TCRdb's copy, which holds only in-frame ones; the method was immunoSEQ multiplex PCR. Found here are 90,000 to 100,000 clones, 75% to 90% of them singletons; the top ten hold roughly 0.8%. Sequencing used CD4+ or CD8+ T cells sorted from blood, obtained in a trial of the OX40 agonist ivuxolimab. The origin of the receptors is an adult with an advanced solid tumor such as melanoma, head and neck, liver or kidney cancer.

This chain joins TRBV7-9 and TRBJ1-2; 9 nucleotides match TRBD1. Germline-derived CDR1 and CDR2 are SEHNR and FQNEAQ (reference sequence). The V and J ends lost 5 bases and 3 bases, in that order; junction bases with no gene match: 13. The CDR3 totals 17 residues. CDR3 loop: CASSPPSTGGAHYGYTF. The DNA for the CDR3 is TGTGCCAGCAGCCCCCCCTCGACAGGGGGGGCCCACTATGGCTACACCTTC.

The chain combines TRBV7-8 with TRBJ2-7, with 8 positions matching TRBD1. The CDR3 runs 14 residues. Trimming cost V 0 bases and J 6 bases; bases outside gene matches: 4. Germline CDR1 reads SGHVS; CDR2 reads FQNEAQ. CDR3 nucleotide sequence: TGTGCCAGCAGCTTAGCTCCAGGGGGCGGCGAGCAGTACTTC. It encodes CASSLAPGGGEQYF.

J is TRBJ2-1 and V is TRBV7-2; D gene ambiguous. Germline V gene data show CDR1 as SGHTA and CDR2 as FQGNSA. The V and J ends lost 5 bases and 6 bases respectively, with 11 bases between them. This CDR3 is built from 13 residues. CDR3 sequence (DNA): TGTGCCAGCAGCCCCCAAGGCGTCAATGAGCAGTTCTTC. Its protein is CASSPQGVNEQFF. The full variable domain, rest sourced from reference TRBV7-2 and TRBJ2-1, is GAGVSQSPSNKVTEKGKDVELRCDPISGHTALYWYRQSLGQGLEFLIYFQGNSAPDKSGLPSDRFSAERTGGSVSTLTIQRTQQEDSAVYLCASSPQGVNEQFFGPGTRLTVL.

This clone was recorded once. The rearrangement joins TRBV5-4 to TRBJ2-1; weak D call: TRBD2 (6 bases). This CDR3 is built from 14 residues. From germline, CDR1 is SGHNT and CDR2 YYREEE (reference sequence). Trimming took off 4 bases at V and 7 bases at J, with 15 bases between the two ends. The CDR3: CASSAPLARNEQFF. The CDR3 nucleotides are TGTGCCAGCAGCGCTCCGCTAGCGAGAAATGAGCAGTTCTTC.

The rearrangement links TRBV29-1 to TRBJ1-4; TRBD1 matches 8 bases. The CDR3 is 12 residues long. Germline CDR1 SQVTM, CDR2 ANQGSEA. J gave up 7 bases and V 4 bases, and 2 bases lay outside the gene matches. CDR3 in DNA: TGCAGCGTTGGCAGGGGGCCTGAAAAACTGTTTTTT. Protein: CSVGRGPEKLFF.

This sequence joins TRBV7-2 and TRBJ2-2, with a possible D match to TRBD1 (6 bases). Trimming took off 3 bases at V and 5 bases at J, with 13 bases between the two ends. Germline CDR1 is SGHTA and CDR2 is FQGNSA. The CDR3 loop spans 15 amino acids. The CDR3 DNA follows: TGTGCCAGCAGCTTTGGGGACACCCGAACCGGGGAGCTGTTTTTT. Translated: CASSFGDTRTGELFF.

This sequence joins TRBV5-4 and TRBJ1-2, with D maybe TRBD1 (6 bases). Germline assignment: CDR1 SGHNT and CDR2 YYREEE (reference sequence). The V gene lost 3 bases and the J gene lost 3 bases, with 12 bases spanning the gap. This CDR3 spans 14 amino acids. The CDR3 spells CASSWYRADYGYTF. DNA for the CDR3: TGTGCCAGCAGCTGGTACAGGGCGGACTATGGCTACACCTTC.

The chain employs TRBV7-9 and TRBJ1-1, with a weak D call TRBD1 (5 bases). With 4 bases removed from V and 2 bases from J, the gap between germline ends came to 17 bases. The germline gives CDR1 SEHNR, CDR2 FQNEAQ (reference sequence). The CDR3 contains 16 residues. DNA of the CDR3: TGTGCCAGCAGCTCGCCACCAGGGAGGGAAAACACTGAAGCTTTCTTT. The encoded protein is CASSSPPGRENTEAFF. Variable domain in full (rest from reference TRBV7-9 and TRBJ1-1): DTGVSQNPRHKITKRGQNVTFRCDPISEHNRLYWYRQTLGQGPEFLTYFQNEAQLEKSRLLSDRFSAERPKGSFSTLEIQRTEQGDSAMYLCASSSPPGRENTEAFFGQGTRLTVV.

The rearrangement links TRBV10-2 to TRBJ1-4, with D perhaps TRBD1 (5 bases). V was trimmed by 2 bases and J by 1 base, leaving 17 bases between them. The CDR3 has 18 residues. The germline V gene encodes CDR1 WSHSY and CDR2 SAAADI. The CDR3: CASSENGTPRETNEKLFF. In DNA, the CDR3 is TGCGCCAGCAGTGAGAACGGGACGCCACGGGAAACTAATGAAAAACTGTTTTTT.

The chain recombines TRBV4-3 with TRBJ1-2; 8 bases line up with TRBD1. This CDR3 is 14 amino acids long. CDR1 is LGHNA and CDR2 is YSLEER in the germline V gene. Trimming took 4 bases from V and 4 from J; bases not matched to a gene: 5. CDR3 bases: TGCGCCAGCAGCCGACAGGGGTTGGGCTATGGCTACACCTTC. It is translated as CASSRQGLGYGYTF.

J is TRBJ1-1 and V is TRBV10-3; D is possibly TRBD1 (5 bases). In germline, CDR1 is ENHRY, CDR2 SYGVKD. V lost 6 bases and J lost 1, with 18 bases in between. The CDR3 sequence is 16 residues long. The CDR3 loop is CAIRGGGGTGNTEAFF. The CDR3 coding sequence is TGTGCCATCAGAGGCGGTGGCGGGACGGGGAACACTGAAGCTTTCTTT.

The CDR3 loop is CASSLVEDTQYF. CDR3 nucleotides: TGTGCCAGCAGCCTAGTTGAAGATACGCAGTATTTT. The chain uses TRBV4-2 and TRBJ2-3; D is uncertain. In germline, CDR1 is LGHNA, CDR2 YNFKEQ. CDR3 size: 12 residues. Between the trimmed V and J ends, which lost 4 bases and 5 bases, there was a span of 7 bases.

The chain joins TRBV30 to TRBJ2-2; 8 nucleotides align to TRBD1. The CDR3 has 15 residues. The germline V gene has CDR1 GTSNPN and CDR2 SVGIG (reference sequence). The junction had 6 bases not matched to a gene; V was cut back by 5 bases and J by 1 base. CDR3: CAWSHGTGNTGELFF. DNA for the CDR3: TGTGCCTGGTCTCACGGGACAGGGAACACCGGGGAGCTGTTTTTT.

In nucleotides, the CDR3 is TGTGCCAGCAGCTTAGGTTCACAGCATTACGAGCAGTACTTC. The encoded protein is CASSLGSQHYEQYF. The genes are TRBV7-2 and TRBJ2-7; no clear D gene. The CDR3 length is 14 residues. Trimming left V 1 base short and J 4 bases short, with 11 bases between. Looked up from germline, CDR1 is SGHTA and CDR2 is FQGNSA.

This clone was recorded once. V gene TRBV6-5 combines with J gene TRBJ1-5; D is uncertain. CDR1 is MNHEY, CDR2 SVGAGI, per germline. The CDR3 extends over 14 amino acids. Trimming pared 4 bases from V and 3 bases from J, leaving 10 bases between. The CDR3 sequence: CASSLRWDNQPQHF. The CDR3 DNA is TGTGCCAGCAGTTTACGGTGGGACAATCAGCCCCAGCATTTT.

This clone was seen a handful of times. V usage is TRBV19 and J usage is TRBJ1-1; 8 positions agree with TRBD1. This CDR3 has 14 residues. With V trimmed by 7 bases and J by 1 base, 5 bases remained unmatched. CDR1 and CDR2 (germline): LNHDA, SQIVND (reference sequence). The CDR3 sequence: CASKPTGENTEAFF. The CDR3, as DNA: TGTGCCAGTAAACCGACAGGGGAGAACACTGAAGCTTTCTTT.

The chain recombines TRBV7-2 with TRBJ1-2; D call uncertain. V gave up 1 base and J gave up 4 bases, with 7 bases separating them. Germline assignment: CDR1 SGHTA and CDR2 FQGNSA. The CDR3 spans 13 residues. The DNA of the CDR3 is TGTGCCAGCAGCTTAGGAGTTACCTATGGCTACACCTTC. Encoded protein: CASSLGVTYGYTF.

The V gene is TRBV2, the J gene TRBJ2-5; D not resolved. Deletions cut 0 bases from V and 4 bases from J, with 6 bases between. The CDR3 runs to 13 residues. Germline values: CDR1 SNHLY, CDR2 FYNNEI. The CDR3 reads CASSEATPETQYF. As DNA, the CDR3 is TGTGCCAGCAGTGAAGCTACACCAGAGACCCAGTACTTC.

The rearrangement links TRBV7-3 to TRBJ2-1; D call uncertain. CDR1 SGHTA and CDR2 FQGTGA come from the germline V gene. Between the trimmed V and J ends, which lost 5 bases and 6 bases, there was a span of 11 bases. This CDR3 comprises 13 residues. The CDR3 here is CASSPPGLNEQFF. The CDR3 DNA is TGTGCCAGCAGCCCCCCCGGGCTCAATGAGCAGTTCTTC.

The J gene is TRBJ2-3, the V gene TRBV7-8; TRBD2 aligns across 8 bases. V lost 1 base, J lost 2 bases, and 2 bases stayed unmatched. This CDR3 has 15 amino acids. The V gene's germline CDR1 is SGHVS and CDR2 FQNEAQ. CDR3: CASSLGAGATDTQYF. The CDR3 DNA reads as TGTGCCAGCAGCTTAGGAGCGGGAGCCACAGATACGCAGTATTTT.

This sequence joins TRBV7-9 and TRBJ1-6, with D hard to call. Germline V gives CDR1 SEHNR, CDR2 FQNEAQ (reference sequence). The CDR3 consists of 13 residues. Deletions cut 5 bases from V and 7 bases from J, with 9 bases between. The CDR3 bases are TGTGCCAGCAGCGCGGACGGGAATTCACCCCTCCACTTT. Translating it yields CASSADGNSPLHF.

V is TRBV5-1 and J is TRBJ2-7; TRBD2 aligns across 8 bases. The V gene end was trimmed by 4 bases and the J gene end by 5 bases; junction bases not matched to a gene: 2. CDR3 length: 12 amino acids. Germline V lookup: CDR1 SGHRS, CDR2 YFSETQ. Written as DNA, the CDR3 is TGCGCCAGCAGCCCGGGAGGGGACGAGCAGTACTTC. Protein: CASSPGGDEQYF.

CDR3 sequence: CASSSGKGGSYEQYV. The CDR3 DNA sequence: TGTGCCAGCAGTAGCGGGAAGGGGGGATCCTACGAGCAGTACGTC. The rearrangement links TRBV6-6 to TRBJ2-7; D perhaps matches TRBD2 (7 bases). The CDR3 extends over 15 amino acids. Germline CDR1 and CDR2: MNHNY and SVGAGI (reference sequence). V was pared by 5 bases and J by 1 base, with 15 bases between.

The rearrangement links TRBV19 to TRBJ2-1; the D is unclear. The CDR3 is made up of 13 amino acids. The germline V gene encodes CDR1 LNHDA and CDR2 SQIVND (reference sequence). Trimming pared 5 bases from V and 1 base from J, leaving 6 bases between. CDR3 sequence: CASSPSSYNEQFF. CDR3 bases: TGTGCCAGTAGTCCCAGTTCCTACAATGAGCAGTTCTTC. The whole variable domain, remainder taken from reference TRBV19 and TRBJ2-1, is DGGITQSPKYLFRKEGQNVTLSCEQNLNHDAMYWYRQDPGQGLRLIYYSQIVNDFQKGDIAEGYSVSREKKESFPLTVTSAQKNPTAFYLCASSPSSYNEQFFGPGTRLTVL.

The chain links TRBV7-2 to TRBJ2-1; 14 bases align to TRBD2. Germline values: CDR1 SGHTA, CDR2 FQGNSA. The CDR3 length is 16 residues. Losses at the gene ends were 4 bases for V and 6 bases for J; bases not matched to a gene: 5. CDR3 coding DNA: TGTGCCAGCAGCTCCCGGGGGACTAGCGGGAGCAATGAGCAGTTCTTC. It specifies CASSSRGTSGSNEQFF.

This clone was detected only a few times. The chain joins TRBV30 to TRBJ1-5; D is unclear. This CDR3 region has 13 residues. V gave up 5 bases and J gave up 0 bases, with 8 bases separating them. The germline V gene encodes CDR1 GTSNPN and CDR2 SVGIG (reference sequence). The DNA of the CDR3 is TGTGCCTGGCGACCGGATAGCAATCAGCCCCAGCATTTT. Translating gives CAWRPDSNQPQHF. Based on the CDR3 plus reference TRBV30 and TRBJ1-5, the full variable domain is SQTIHQWPATLVQPVGSPLSLECTVEGTSNPNLYWYRQAAGRGLQLLFYSVGIGQISSEVPQNLSASRPQDRQFILSSKKLLLSDSGFYLCAWRPDSNQPQHFGDGTRLSIL.

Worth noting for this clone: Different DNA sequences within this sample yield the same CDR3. Here the CDR3 DNA reads TGTGCCAGCGCCCGGACTAGCGGGAGTGGCGGGCCTGAGCAGTTCTTC. This codes for CASARTSGSGGPEQFF. The chain links TRBV27 to TRBJ2-1, with 13 bases matching TRBD2. CDR3 length: 16 residues. Germline loops: CDR1 MNHEY, CDR2 SMNVEV (reference sequence). With V trimmed by 8 bases and J by 9 bases, 13 bases remained unmatched.